This T cell receptor beta chain came from a study of cytomegalovirus exposure and HLA in healthy donors. The study's findings and limits: Most of the TCR beta V segments (in an earlier analysis) were productive either about 87% or about 30% of the time. The study flagged approximately 180 TCR beta chains as cytomegalovirus-associated.

Participants comprised healthy donors of bone marrow. Primers for the PCR totalled 60 Vbeta and 13 Jbeta. Measured with immunoSEQ multiplex PCR; TCRdb has only the in-frame clones, and not every one. The sample has about 190,000 clones, around 75% seen once; the top ten hold approximately 2.8%. With respect to this clone: Its antigen is unidentified.

The receptor was isolated from a woman in her thirties in good health and CMV-seropositive. The sample was PBMCs.

In DNA, the CDR3 is TGCGCCAGCTCCCGGACAGAGAGCTCCTACGAGCAGTACTTC. As protein: CASSRTESSYEQYF. The chain carries TRBV5-1 and TRBJ2-7, with a weak D call TRBD1 (6 bases). The germline V and J ends were trimmed by 7 bases and 0 bases, with 14 bases remaining between them. CDR1 and CDR2 (germline): SGHRS, YFSETQ. This CDR3 has 14 amino acids.